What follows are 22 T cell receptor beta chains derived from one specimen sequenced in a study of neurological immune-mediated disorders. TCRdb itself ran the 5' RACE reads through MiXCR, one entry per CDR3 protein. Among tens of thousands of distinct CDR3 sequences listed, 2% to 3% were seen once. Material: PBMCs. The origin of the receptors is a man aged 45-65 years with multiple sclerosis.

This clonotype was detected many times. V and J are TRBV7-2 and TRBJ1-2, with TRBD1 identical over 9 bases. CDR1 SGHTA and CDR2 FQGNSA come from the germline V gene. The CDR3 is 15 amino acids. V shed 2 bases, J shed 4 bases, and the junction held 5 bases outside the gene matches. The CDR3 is CASSLIGQGSYGYTF. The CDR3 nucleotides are TGTGCCAGCAGCTTAATTGGACAGGGGTCCTATGGCTACACCTTC.

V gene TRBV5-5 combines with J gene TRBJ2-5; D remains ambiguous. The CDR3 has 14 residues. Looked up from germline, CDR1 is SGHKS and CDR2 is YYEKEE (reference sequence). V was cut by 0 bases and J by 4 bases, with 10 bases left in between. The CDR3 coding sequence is TGTGCCAGCAGCTTGGAAGGCAGGCTAGAGACCCAGTACTTC. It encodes CASSLEGRLETQYF.

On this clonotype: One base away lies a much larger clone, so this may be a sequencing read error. CDR3 sequence (DNA): TGCAGCTTCGCCGGTAAGGCTAACTATGGCTACACCTTC. It yields the protein CSFAGKANYGYTF. This sequence joins TRBV29-1 and TRBJ1-2, with D unresolved. Germline V gene sequence: CDR1 SQVTM, CDR2 ANQGSEA. The V and J ends lost 8 bases and 0 bases respectively, with 13 bases between them. This CDR3 region has 13 residues.

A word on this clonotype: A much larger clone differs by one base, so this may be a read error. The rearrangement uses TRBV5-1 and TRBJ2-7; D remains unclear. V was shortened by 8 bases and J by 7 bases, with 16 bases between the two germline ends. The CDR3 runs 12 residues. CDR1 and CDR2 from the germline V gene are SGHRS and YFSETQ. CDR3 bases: TGCGCCAGAAGCCAGATCGCCCAAGAGCAGTACTTC. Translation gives CARSQIAQEQYF.

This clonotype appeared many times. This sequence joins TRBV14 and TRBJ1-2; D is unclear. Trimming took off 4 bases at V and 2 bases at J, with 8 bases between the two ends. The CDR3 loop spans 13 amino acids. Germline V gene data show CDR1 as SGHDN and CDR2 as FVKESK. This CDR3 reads CASSRRENYGYTF. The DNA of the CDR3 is TGTGCCAGCAGCCGGAGGGAAAACTATGGCTACACCTTC. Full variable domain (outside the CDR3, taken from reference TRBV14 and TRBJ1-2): EAGVTQFPSHSVIEKGQTVTLRCDPISGHDNLYWYRRVMGKEIKFLLHFVKESKQDESGMPNNRFLAERTGGTYSTLKVQPAELEDSGVYFCASSRRENYGYTFGSGTRLTVV.

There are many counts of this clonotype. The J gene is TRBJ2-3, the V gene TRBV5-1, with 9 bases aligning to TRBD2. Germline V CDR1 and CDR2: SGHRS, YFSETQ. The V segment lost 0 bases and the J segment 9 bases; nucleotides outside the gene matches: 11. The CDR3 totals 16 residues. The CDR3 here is CASSLAKSSGVGTQYF. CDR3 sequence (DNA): TGCGCCAGCAGCTTGGCCAAGTCTAGCGGGGTAGGGACGCAGTATTTT. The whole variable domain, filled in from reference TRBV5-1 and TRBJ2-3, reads KAGVTQTPRYLIKTRGQQVTLSCSPISGHRSVSWYQQTPGQGLQFLFEYFSETQRNKGNFPGRFSGRQFSNSRSEMNVSTLELGDSALYLCASSLAKSSGVGTQYFGPGTRLTVL.

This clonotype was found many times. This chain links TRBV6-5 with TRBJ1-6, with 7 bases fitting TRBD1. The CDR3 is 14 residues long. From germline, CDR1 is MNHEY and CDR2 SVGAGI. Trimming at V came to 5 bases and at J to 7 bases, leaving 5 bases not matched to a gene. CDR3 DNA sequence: TGTGCCAGCAGTCGACAGGGCGGGAATTCACCCCTCCACTTT. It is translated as CASSRQGGNSPLHF.

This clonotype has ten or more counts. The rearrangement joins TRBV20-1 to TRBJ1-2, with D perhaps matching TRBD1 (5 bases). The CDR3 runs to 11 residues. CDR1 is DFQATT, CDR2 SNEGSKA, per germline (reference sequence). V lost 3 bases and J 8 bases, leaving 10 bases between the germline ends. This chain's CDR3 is CSARQGGGYTF. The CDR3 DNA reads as TGCAGTGCTAGGCAGGGCGGAGGCTACACCTTC.

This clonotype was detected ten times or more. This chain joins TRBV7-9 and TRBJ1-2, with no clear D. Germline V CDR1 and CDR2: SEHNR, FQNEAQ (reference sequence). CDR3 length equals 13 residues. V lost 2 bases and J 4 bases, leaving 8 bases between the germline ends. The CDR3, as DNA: TGTGCCAGCAGCTTACAGGTTCTCTATGGCTACACCTTC. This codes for CASSLQVLYGYTF.

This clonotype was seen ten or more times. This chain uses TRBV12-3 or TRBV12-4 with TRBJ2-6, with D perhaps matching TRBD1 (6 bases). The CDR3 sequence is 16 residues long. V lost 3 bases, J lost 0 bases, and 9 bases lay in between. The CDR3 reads CASSLGTFSGANVLTF. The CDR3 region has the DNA TGTGCCAGCAGTTTGGGGACATTCTCTGGGGCCAACGTCCTGACTTTC.

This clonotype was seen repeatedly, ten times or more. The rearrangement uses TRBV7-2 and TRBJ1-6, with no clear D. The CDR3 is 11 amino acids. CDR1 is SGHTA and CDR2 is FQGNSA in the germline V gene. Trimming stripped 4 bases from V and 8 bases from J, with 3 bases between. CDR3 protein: CASSSDSPLHF. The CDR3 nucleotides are TGTGCCAGCAGCTCGGATTCACCCCTCCACTTT.

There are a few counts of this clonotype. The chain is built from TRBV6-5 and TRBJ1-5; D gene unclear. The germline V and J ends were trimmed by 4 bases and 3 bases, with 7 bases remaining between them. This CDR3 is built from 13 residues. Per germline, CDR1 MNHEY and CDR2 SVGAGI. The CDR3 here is CASSFSFNQPQHF. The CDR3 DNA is TGTGCCAGCAGTTTCAGCTTCAATCAGCCCCAGCATTTT.

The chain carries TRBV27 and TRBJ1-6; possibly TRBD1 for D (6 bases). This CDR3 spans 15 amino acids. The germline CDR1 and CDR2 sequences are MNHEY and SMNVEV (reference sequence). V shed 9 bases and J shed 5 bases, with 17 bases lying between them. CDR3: CASHTARGDNSPLHF. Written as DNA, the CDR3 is TGTGCCAGTCACACGGCAAGGGGGGATAATTCACCCCTCCACTTT.

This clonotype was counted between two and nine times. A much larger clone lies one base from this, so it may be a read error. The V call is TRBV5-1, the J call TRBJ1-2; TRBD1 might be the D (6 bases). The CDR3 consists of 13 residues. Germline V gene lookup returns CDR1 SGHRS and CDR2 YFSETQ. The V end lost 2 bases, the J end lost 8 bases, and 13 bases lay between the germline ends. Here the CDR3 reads CASSFPGTKGYTF. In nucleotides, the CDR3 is TGCGCCAGCAGCTTTCCCGGGACAAAAGGCTACACCTTC.

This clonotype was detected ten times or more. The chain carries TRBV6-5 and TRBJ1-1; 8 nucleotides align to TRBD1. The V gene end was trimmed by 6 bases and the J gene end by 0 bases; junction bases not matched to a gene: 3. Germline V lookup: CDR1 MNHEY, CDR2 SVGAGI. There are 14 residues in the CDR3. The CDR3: CASRMGQVNTEAFF. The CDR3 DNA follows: TGTGCCAGCAGAATGGGACAGGTGAACACTGAAGCTTTCTTT.

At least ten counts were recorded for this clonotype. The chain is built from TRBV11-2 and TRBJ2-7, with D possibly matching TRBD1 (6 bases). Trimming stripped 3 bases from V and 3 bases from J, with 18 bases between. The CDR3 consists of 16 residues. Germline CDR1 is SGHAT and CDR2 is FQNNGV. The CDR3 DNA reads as TGTGCCAGCAGCTTGCTACAGGGTCCTTCCTTCTACGAGCAGTACTTC. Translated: CASSLLQGPSFYEQYF.

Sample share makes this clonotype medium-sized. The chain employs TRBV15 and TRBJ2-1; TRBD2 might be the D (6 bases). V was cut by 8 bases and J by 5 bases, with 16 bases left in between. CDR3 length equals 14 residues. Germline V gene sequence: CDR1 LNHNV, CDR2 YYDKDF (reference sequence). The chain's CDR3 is CATAWTNENNEQFF. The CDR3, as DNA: TGTGCCACCGCCTGGACTAACGAGAACAATGAGCAGTTCTTC.

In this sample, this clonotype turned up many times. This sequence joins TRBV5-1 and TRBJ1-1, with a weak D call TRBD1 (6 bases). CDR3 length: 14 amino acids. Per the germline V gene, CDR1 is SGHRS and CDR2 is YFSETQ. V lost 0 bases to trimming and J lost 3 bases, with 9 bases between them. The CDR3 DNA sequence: TGCGCCAGCAGCTTGGAAGGGGGGCACACTGAAGCTTTCTTT. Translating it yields CASSLEGGHTEAFF.

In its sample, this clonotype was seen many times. CDR3 loop: CASSQDGQSTDTQYF. CDR3 coding DNA: TGCGCCAGCAGCCAAGATGGGCAGAGCACAGATACGCAGTATTTT. The chain couples TRBV4-3 to TRBJ2-3; D gene ambiguous. CDR3 size: 15 residues. V was shortened by 0 bases and J by 0 bases, with 7 bases between the two germline ends. Per the germline V gene, CDR1 is LGHNA and CDR2 is YSLEER.

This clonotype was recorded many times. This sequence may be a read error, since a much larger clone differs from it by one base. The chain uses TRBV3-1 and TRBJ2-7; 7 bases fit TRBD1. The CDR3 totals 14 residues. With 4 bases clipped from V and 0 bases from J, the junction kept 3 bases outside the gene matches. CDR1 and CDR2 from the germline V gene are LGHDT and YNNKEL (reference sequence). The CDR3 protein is CASSPGQSSYEQYF. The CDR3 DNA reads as TGTGCCAGCAGCCCGGGACAGAGCTCCTACGAGCAGTACTTC.

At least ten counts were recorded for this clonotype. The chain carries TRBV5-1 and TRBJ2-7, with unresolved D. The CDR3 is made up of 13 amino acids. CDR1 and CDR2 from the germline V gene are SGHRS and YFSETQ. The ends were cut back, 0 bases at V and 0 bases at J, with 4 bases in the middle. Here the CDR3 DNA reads TGCGCCAGCAGCTTGGCAGTCTCCTACGAGCAGTACTTC. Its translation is CASSLAVSYEQYF.

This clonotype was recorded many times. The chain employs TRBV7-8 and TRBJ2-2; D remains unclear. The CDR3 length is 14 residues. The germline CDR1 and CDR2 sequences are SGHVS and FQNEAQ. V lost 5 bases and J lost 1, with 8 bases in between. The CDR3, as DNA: TGTGCCAGCAGCCCGACGGGGAACACCGGGGAGCTGTTTTTT. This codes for CASSPTGNTGELFF. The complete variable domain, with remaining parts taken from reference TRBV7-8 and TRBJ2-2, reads GAGVSQSPRYKVAKRGQDVALRCDPISGHVSLFWYQQALGQGPEFLTYFQNEAQLDKSGLPSDRFFAERPEGSVSTLKIQRTQQEDSAVYLCASSPTGNTGELFFGEGSRLTVL.